The T cell receptor (beta chain) under discussion was sequenced for a study of T cells in localized non-small cell lung cancer. Germline V gives CDR1 MNHEY, CDR2 SMNVEV (reference sequence). Trimming took 3 bases from V and 4 from J, leaving 3 bases between them. The CDR3 totals 11 residues. TCRdb's table, derived via immunoSEQ multiplex PCR, lists solely in-frame clones and lacks some. Of 25,000 to 35,000 clones listed, 91% were seen once; the top ten hold about 28%. Regarding this clone: Its target is unknown.

Overall study results and limits: Sequencing was limited to one tumor region, leaving the possibility of heterogeneity open. Uninvolved adjacent lung, not tumor, had the highest T cell clonality. There was an association of higher blood T cell density with longer overall survival. Across samples, adjacent lung featured a median roughly 60 of the top 100 tumor clones.

This TCR came from a female donor at least 60 years old with stage I lung adenocarcinoma. This chain uses TRBV27 with TRBJ1-2, with no clear D. The sample in question was peripheral blood, obtained before any cancer treatment. Written as DNA, the CDR3 is TGTGCCAGCAGTTTGCCCTATGGCTACACCTTC. Residues: CASSLPYGYTF.